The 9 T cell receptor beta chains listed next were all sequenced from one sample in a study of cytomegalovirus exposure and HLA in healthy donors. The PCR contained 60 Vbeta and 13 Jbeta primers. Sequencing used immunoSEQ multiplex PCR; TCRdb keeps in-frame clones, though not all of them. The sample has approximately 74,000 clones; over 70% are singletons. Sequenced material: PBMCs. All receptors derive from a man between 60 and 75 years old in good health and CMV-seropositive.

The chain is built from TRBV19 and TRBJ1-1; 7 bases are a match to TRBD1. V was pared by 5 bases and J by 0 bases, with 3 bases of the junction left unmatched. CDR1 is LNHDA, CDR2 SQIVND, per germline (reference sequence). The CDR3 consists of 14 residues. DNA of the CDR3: TGTGCCAGTAGTCTACAGGGGATGAACACTGAAGCTTTCTTT. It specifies CASSLQGMNTEAFF.

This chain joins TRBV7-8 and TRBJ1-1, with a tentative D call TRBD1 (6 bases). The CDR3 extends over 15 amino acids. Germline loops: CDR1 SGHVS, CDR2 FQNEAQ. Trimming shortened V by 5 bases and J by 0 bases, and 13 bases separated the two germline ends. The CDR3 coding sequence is TGTGCCAGCAGCCCTACGGGACAACTGAACACTGAAGCTTTCTTT. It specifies CASSPTGQLNTEAFF.

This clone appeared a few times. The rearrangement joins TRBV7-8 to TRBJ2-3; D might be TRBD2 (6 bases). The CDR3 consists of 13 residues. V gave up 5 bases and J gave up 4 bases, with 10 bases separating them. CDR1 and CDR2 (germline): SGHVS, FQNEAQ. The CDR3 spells CASSGRLADTQYF. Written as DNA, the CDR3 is TGTGCCAGCAGCGGACGACTAGCAGATACGCAGTATTTT.

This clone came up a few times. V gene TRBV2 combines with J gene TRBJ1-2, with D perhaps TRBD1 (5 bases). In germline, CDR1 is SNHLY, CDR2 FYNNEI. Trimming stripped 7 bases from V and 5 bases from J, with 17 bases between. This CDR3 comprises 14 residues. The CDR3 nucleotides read TGTGCCAGCACCTTAGCGGGACGGAGATATGGCTACACCTTC. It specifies CASTLAGRRYGYTF. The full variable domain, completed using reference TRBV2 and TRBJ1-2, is EPEVTQTPSHQVTQMGQEVILRCVPISNHLYFYWYRQILGQKVEFLVSFYNNEISEKSEIFDDQFSVERPDGSNFTLKIRSTKLEDSAMYFCASTLAGRRYGYTFGSGTRLTVV.

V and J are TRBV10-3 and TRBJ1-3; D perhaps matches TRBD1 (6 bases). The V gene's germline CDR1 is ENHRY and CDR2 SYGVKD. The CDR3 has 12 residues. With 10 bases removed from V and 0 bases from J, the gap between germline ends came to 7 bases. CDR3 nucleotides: TGTGCCACGGGACACTCTGGAAACACCATATATTTT. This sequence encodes CATGHSGNTIYF.

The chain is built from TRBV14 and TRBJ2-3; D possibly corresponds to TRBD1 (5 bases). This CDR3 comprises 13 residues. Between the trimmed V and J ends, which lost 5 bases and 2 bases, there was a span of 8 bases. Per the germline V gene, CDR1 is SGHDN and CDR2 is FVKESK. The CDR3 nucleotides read TGTGCCAGCAGCGTAGGGGTCACAGATACGCAGTATTTT. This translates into CASSVGVTDTQYF.

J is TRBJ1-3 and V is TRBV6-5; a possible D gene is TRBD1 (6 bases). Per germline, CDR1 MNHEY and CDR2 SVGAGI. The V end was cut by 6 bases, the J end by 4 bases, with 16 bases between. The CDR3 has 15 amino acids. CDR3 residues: CASSQQGLWGNTIYF. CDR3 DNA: TGTGCCAGCAGCCAGCAGGGGCTTTGGGGAAACACCATATATTTT.

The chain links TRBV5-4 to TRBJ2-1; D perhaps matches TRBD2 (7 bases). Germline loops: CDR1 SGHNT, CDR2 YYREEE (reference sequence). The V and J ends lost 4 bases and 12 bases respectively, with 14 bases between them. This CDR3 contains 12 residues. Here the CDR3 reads CASSHQRGGQFF. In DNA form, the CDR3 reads TGTGCCAGCAGCCACCAAAGGGGGGGGCAGTTCTTC.

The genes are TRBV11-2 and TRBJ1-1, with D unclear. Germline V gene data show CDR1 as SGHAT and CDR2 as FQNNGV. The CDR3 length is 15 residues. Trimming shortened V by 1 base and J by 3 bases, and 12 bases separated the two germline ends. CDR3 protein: CASSLGNREYTEAFF. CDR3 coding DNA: TGTGCCAGCAGCTTAGGTAACCGGGAATACACTGAAGCTTTCTTT.